Below, one TCR beta chain is given with its context. The entry originates in a study of T cells in Graves' hyperthyroidism and ophthalmopathy. TCR beta CDR3 region amplification was performed from RNA transcripts. The TCR CDR3 first-round RT-PCR relied on the HTBI primer set. TCRdb used MiXCR to reprocess the multiplex PCR reads, holding one entry per CDR3 protein. The sample includes about 710,000 distinct CDR3 sequences, 16% seen only once; the top ten take around 8.1%. Germline CDR1 reads LGHDT; CDR2 reads YNNKEL (reference sequence). The CDR3 has 14 residues. Trimming left V 1 base short and J 6 bases short, with 7 bases between.

The clonotype comes from a man younger than 35 with Graves' hyperthyroidism. The rearrangement uses TRBV3-1 and TRBJ1-6; D is unresolved. The material sequenced was blood. CDR3 amino acids: CASSQGPSNSPLHF. The CDR3 nucleotides read TGTGCCAGCAGCCAAGGGCCCAGTAATTCACCCCTCCACTTT.